Listed below are T cell receptor beta chains from one sample, sequenced in a study of T cells in pancreatic ductal adenocarcinoma. Profiled with immunoSEQ multiplex PCR; TCRdb holds only in-frame clones, not every one. The data show some 16,000 clones, roughly 89% seen once. Material for sequencing was PBMCs. These TCRs come from a human donor with pancreatic ductal adenocarcinoma. CDR3s include the opening cysteine and the closing phenylalanine or tryptophan. D genes are given only for firm matches. Clone size appears in some rows only: once, few, many, or a class for an expanded clone.

>.|TRBV30|.|TRBJ2-5
TGTGCCTCCAGGGACCGCCGCCAAGAGACCCAGTACTTC
CASRDRRQETQYF
>TRBD2|TRBV28|.|TRBJ2-7
TGTGCCAGCAGTTTATCCCCTAGCGGGAGGGCCTGGGCGAACGAGCAGTACTTC
CASSLSPSGRAWANEQYF
>TRBD1|TRBV19|.|TRBJ2-7
TGTGCCAGTAGTAAAACCACCGGGACAGGGAGACCCTACGAGCAGTACTTC
CASSKTTGTGRPYEQYF
>.|TRBV28|.|TRBJ2-7
TGTGCCAGCAGTCCCCGATCGTGGGGGAGCTCCTACGAGCAGTACTTC
CASSPRSWGSSYEQYF
>.|TRBV5-4|.|TRBJ2-7
TGTGCCAGCAGCTTAGCCGGGCACGCCTACGAGCAGTACTTC
CASSLAGHAYEQYF
>TRBD1|TRBV7-9|.|TRBJ1-2
TGTGCCAGCAGCGCGTCCGGGACAGTTTATGGCTACACCTTC
CASSASGTVYGYTF
>.|TRBV15|once|TRBJ2-7
TGTGCCACCAGCAGAGATGCTCGGGGGTACCACGAGCAGTACTTC
CATSRDARGYHEQYF
>.|TRBV9|.|TRBJ1-2
TGTGCCAGCAGCGTAGGGGGCGGTAGCTACACCTTC
CASSVGGGSYTF
>TRBD2|TRBV19|.|TRBJ2-1
TGTGCCAGTAGTATAGAAGCGGGAGGGCCGCGCAATGAGCAGTTCTTC
CASSIEAGGPRNEQFF
>.|TRBV29-1|.|TRBJ1-2
TGCAGCGCGACTGGCGGTGAAGGAGGCTACACCTTC
CSATGGEGGYTF
>.|TRBV9|.|TRBJ2-1
TGTGCCAGCAGCGTAACATCAGGGCCAGACCTCTACAATGAGCAGTTCTTC
CASSVTSGPDLYNEQFF
>TRBD2|TRBV28|.|TRBJ2-1
TGTGCCAGCAGTTTATGGGGAGGGGCCAGCTCCTACAATGAGCAGTTCTTC
CASSLWGGASSYNEQFF
>TRBD1|TRBV19|.|TRBJ2-3
TGTGCCAGTAGTTCTCCAAGACAGGGGACGTTCACAGATACGCAGTATTTT
CASSSPRQGTFTDTQYF
>TRBD2|TRBV4-3|.|TRBJ2-1
TGCGCCAGCAGCCAAGAGTCCTGGACTAGCGGGGGGGCTCTATACAATGAGCAGTTCTTC
CASSQESWTSGGALYNEQFF
>TRBD1|TRBV5-4|.|TRBJ2-3
TGTGCCAGCAGCTTGGCCGGGACAGGGGATACGCAGTATTTT
CASSLAGTGDTQYF
>TRBD1|TRBV7-6|.|TRBJ2-7
TGTGCCAGCAGCCCGGACAGGGGACTATACGAGCAGTACTTC
CASSPDRGLYEQYF
>.|TRBV9|.|TRBJ2-7
TGTGCCAGCAGCGTATCCTCGGGCCTGTCCAACGAGCAGTACTTC
CASSVSSGLSNEQYF
>.|TRBV7-9|.|TRBJ2-5
TGTGCCAGCAGCATCCCGACCATGGGGGAGACCCAGTACTTC
CASSIPTMGETQYF
>.|TRBV28|.|TRBJ2-3
TGTGCCAGCAACCCTCCAAGGGAAGCTAGCACAGATACGCAGTATTTT
CASNPPREASTDTQYF
>.|TRBV5-1|.|TRBJ1-2
TGCGCCAGCAGCACCGGACTCCCAGCTAACTATGGCTACACCTTC
CASSTGLPANYGYTF
>TRBD1|TRBV30|.|TRBJ1-4
TGTGCCTGGAGTACACAGGGGTCGGGTGAAAAACTGTTTTTT
CAWSTQGSGEKLFF
>.|TRBV7-8|once|TRBJ2-7
TGTGCCAGCAGCCCGACGGGAGTTGGCTACGAGCAGTACTTC
CASSPTGVGYEQYF
>TRBD2|TRBV7-9|.|TRBJ2-7
TGTGCCAGCAGCCCTCTACTAGCGGGAGGGCTCTTGGCGACCTACGAGCAGTACTTC
CASSPLLAGGLLATYEQYF
>TRBD1|TRBV2|.|TRBJ1-5
TGTGCCAGCAGTGAGAGTAGGCCCTGGGACAGGGGGCGCGGGGGTCAGCCCCAGCATTTT
CASSESRPWDRGRGGQPQHF
>TRBD1|TRBV9|once|TRBJ2-1
TGTGCCAGCAGCGTGGGATCCGGGACAGGGGAAAACAATGAGCAGTTCTTC
CASSVGSGTGENNEQFF
>TRBD2|TRBV27|.|TRBJ2-1
TGTGCCAGCAGTCCCTCACTAGCGGGAGGGCTAAATGAGCAGTTCTTC
CASSPSLAGGLNEQFF